The rows below give T cell receptor beta chains drawn from one sample of a study of response to subunit inactivated influenza vaccine. TCRdb reprocessed the RT-PCR reads with MiXCR, giving one entry per CDR3 protein. The table includes about 520,000 distinct CDR3 sequences, approximately 7.2% detected once. The source was PBMCs from blood, collected roughly 24 months after vaccination. The receptor source for this set is a man aged 50 to 75 who received an inactivated influenza vaccine. The CDR3 runs from the conserved cysteine through the conserved F or W. The order of the fields is V gene, J gene, D gene, clone size, CDR3 protein, CDR3 DNA. A D gene is named only where the DNA matches it firmly. The size entry is marked missing in some rows and otherwise reads once, few, many or a size class.

TRBV10-3	TRBJ2-1	NA	many	CAIRQDLNSYNEQFF	TGTGCCATCCGTCAGGACTTAAACTCCTACAATGAGCAGTTCTTC
TRBV28	TRBJ2-7	TRBD1	many	CASSRTGGRSSYEQYF	TGTGCCAGCAGCCGGACAGGGGGTAGGAGCTCCTACGAGCAGTACTTC
TRBV20-1	TRBJ2-5	TRBD2	many	CSASRTSQETQYF	TGCAGTGCTAGCCGGACTAGTCAGGAGACCCAGTACTTC
TRBV5-6	TRBJ2-5	TRBD1	few	CASSSTVRRDRDVQETQYF	TGTGCCAGCAGCTCCACCGTCAGACGGGACAGGGATGTTCAAGAGACCCAGTACTTC
TRBV24-1	TRBJ2-1	TRBD1	few	CATSDFGGQGVSYNEQFF	TGTGCCACCAGTGATTTCGGCGGACAGGGGGTCTCCTACAATGAGCAGTTCTTC
TRBV19	TRBJ2-1	NA	many	CASSIKGYNEQFF	TGTGCCAGTAGTATCAAGGGATACAATGAGCAGTTCTTC
TRBV29-1	TRBJ2-7	TRBD1	many	CSVINRDSSNEQYF	TGCAGCGTTATAAATAGGGACAGTAGCAACGAGCAGTACTTC
TRBV12-3/TRBV12-4	TRBJ2-3	NA	few	CASSFISRDTQYF	TGTGCCAGCAGTTTTATTTCCCGAGATACGCAGTATTTT
TRBV20-1	TRBJ1-2	NA	NA	CSAIASTRYTF	TGCAGTGCTATTGCATCTACACGCTACACCTTC
TRBV10-3	TRBJ2-6	NA	few	CAISEVQAWGTGANVLTF	TGTGCCATCAGTGAGGTTCAGGCGTGGGGTACTGGGGCCAACGTCCTGACTTTC
TRBV2	TRBJ2-7	NA	many	CASSGTAGYEQYF	TGTGCCAGCAGTGGGACCGCCGGCTACGAGCAGTACTTC
TRBV15	TRBJ2-2	NA	few	CATSRVNTGELFF	TGTGCCACCAGCAGAGTGAACACCGGGGAGCTGTTTTTT
TRBV18	TRBJ1-5	TRBD1	NA	CASSTDRARYQPQHF	TGTGCCAGCTCAACAGACAGGGCGAGGTATCAGCCCCAGCATTTT
TRBV6-2/TRBV6-3	TRBJ2-6	NA	few	CASRNPPGANVLTF	TGTGCCAGCAGGAACCCCCCTGGGGCCAACGTCCTGACTTTC
TRBV20-1	TRBJ1-5	NA	few	CSARDFRSNQPQHF	TGCAGTGCTAGAGATTTCCGAAGCAATCAGCCCCAGCATTTT
TRBV5-1	TRBJ2-4	TRBD1	many	CASSFGTDIQYF	TGCGCCAGCAGCTTCGGGACAGACATTCAGTACTTC
TRBV3-1	TRBJ1-5	NA	few	CASSQDRQTPQHF	TGTGCCAGCAGCCAAGATCGACAGACGCCCCAGCATTTT
TRBV2	TRBJ2-5	TRBD1	NA	CASSSLFDRGQGETQYF	TGTGCCAGCAGTAGTCTGTTCGACAGGGGGCAGGGGGAGACCCAGTACTTC
TRBV12-3/TRBV12-4	TRBJ2-2	NA	many	CASRIIRGTGELFF	TGTGCCAGCAGGATCATCAGGGGAACCGGGGAGCTGTTTTTT
TRBV9	TRBJ2-5	NA	many	CASSVGGRVQETQYF	TGTGCCAGCAGCGTAGGGGGCCGGGTACAAGAGACCCAGTACTTC
TRBV5-4	TRBJ2-7	TRBD1	many	CASSKQGYEQYF	TGTGCCAGCAGCAAACAGGGGTACGAGCAGTACTTC
TRBV20-1	TRBJ2-1	TRBD1	many	CSARELGQGSYNEQFF	TGCAGTGCTAGAGAACTAGGACAGGGATCCTACAATGAGCAGTTCTTC
TRBV24-1	TRBJ2-1	NA	NA	CATSDDWVGSGEYNEQFF	TGTGCCACCAGTGATGACTGGGTCGGGTCGGGGGAATACAATGAGCAGTTCTTC
TRBV4-3	TRBJ2-7	TRBD1	many	CASSQEADRGRYYEQYF	TGCGCCAGCAGCCAAGAAGCGGACAGGGGGCGCTATTACGAGCAGTACTTC
TRBV3-1	TRBJ1-5	NA	few	CASSLHGGNQPQHF	TGTGCCAGCAGCCTGCACGGGGGAAATCAGCCCCAGCATTTT
TRBV11-2	TRBJ2-1	NA	few	CATARGSHNEQFF	TGTGCCACCGCCCGGGGCAGCCACAATGAGCAGTTCTTC
TRBV7-2	TRBJ2-7	TRBD1	NA	CASSLGAQGAYEQYF	TGTGCCAGCAGCTTAGGGGCGCAGGGGGCCTACGAGCAGTACTTC
TRBV7-2	TRBJ2-3	TRBD1	few	CASSFRDRADTQYF	TGTGCCAGCAGCTTCCGGGACAGGGCAGATACGCAGTATTTT
TRBV29-1	TRBJ2-7	TRBD2	many	CSVESLAGSYEQYF	TGCAGCGTTGAAAGCCTAGCGGGAAGTTACGAGCAGTACTTC
TRBV7-8	TRBJ2-7	TRBD1	few	CASSLAGQGPEQYF	TGTGCCAGCAGCTTAGCGGGACAGGGGCCCGAGCAGTACTTC
TRBV7-2	TRBJ1-5	NA	NA	CASSLQRGQPQHF	TGTGCCAGCAGCTTACAGCGAGGTCAGCCCCAGCATTTT
TRBV12-3/TRBV12-4	TRBJ1-1	TRBD1	NA	CASSIMGQGNTEAFF	TGTGCCAGCAGTATTATGGGACAGGGGAACACTGAAGCTTTCTTT
TRBV5-1	TRBJ2-5	TRBD2	many	CASSLPGGRETQYF	TGCGCCAGCAGCTTGCCGGGGGGAAGAGAGACCCAGTACTTC
TRBV24-1	TRBJ2-5	TRBD1	many	CATSDPGTGGHGTQYF	TGTGCCACCAGTGACCCTGGGACAGGGGGACACGGGACCCAGTACTTC
TRBV20-1	TRBJ2-3	TRBD2	few	CSARETSGSDTQYF	TGCAGTGCTAGAGAGACTAGCGGGAGTGATACGCAGTATTTT
TRBV5-1	TRBJ2-2	NA	few	CASSSVGEFTGELFF	TGCGCCAGCAGCTCCGTGGGAGAATTCACCGGGGAGCTGTTTTTT
TRBV6-5	TRBJ2-3	NA	few	CASRTWDTQYF	TGTGCCAGCAGGACCTGGGATACGCAGTATTTT
TRBV5-4	TRBJ2-7	TRBD2	few	CASSLEGTSGSLTSYEQYF	TGTGCCAGCAGCTTGGAAGGGACTAGCGGGAGCTTAACATCCTACGAGCAGTACTTC
TRBV7-2	TRBJ2-7	NA	many	CASSSRHTYEQYF	TGTGCCAGCAGCTCCCGACATACCTACGAGCAGTACTTC
TRBV11-2	TRBJ1-5	NA	few	CASSFDINQPQHF	TGTGCCAGCAGCTTTGATATCAATCAGCCCCAGCATTTT
TRBV20-1	TRBJ2-7	TRBD1	few	CSARDRSAGTGAYEQYF	TGCAGTGCTAGAGATCGAAGCGCCGGGACAGGGGCCTACGAGCAGTACTTC
TRBV12-3/TRBV12-4	TRBJ2-1	NA	NA	CASSLGQVDEQFF	TGTGCCAGCAGTTTAGGACAGGTGGATGAGCAGTTCTTC
TRBV12-3/TRBV12-4	TRBJ1-1	TRBD1	few	CASMFGSTGGDGTEAFF	TGTGCCAGCATGTTCGGCTCGACAGGGGGCGATGGCACTGAAGCTTTCTTT
TRBV20-1	TRBJ1-2	NA	NA	CSARASLGGPGGDYGYTF	TGCAGTGCTAGAGCATCGTTGGGGGGGCCTGGGGGAGACTATGGCTACACCTTC
TRBV6-1	TRBJ2-1	NA	few	CASTSGGGNNEQFF	TGTGCCAGCACCTCTGGCGGGGGCAACAATGAGCAGTTCTTC
TRBV12-3/TRBV12-4	TRBJ1-6	NA	NA	CASSLPEYNSPLHF	TGTGCCAGCAGTTTACCGGAATATAATTCACCCCTCCACTTT
TRBV15	TRBJ2-3	TRBD1	many	CATSRFGRDSLPDTQYF	TGTGCCACCAGCAGATTCGGCCGGGACAGCCTACCGGATACGCAGTATTTT
TRBV5-1	TRBJ1-6	TRBD1	many	CASSPTGSGRTLHF	TGCGCCAGCAGCCCGACAGGGTCGGGAAGAACCCTCCACTTT
TRBV18	TRBJ2-3	NA	NA	CASSPLVSTDTQYF	TGTGCCAGCTCACCCCTCGTAAGCACAGATACGCAGTATTTT